The clone carrying this T cell receptor (beta chain) appeared many times. The CDR3 has 16 residues. Trimming removed 7 bases from V and 5 bases from J; junction bases left unmatched: 12. Germline V gives CDR1 MNHNS, CDR2 SASEGT. TCRdb re-called the RT-PCR reads through MiXCR, storing one row per CDR3 protein. The top ten clones hold around 3.3% of a sample with 650,000 to 800,000 distinct CDR3 sequences, 13% to 15% of them seen once. The specimen was memory CD4+ T cells from blood. The TCR was taken from a female donor in good health, serving as a healthy control. The V and J genes are TRBV6-1 and TRBJ1-5, with 9 bases fitting TRBD1. CDR3 in amino acids: CASNKNRGRWDQPQHF. CDR3 bases: TGTGCCAGCAATAAAAACAGGGGGCGCTGGGATCAGCCCCAGCATTTT.